Sequencing of this T cell receptor (beta chain) was carried out in a study of T cells after yellow fever vaccination (dated by TCRdb to about 2019). For the wider study: The SMART-Seq v4 Ultra Low Input RNA kit was used to prepare libraries from fractions with low cell numbers. Two healthy male donors, one aged 18 to 29 and one aged 30 to 40 years, were included in the cohort. Blood samples were taken at several timepoints before and after primary and secondary immunization, and bulk PBMC replicates and cell subsets were isolated. To follow T-cell clones before and after primary and booster YFV17D yellow fever vaccination, bulk TCR alpha and beta repertoires were sequenced over time.

The sample's treatment or condition label, in plain terms: live attenuated yellow fever vaccine strain. At each blood-draw timepoint, two biological replicates of bulk PBMCs were collected. PBMCs were isolated from peripheral blood using a standard Ficoll-Paque protocol. TriZol was used to extract RNA from bulk PBMCs, from CD4 and CD8 fractions, and from dextramer-positive and dextramer-negative fractions. The germline V gene provides CDR1 SNHLY and CDR2 FYNNEI. The CDR3 sequence holds 14 residues, the cysteine and phenylalanine included. Solely the CDR3 DNA is kept, with 42 bases framed from the first base. V and J are truncated by 9 bases and 0 bases respectively, leaving an intervening sequence of 15 bases. This clonotype was seen only a few times. Its target antigen remains unknown. It has no much larger one-base neighbor in the sample; base qualities were not kept. TCR cDNA was synthesized by 5'RACE template switching, which introduced a universal primer site and unique molecular identifiers. cDNA synthesis was primed from both the TCR alpha and TCR beta constant segments. Two PCR steps were used to amplify libraries, with sample barcodes and sequencing adapters being added in the second step. Libraries were sequenced on Illumina HiSeq 2500 (2x100 bp) or NovaSeq (2x150 bp). The authors processed their data as follows. Reads were demultiplexed and collapsed into UMI consensus sequences with MIGEC, and V(D)J alignment was performed with MiXCR. Vaccine-responding clonotypes were identified with edgeR using replicate PBMC samples, with FDR below 0.01 and a log2 fold change above 5 up to day 15 being required. CD4 or CD8 identity was assigned to each bulk clonotype according to whether the clonotype was present at higher abundance in the sequenced CD4 repertoire or the sequenced CD8 repertoire. The public sequencing data were trimmed at Q25 with fastp and processed into clonotypes with MiXCR by TCRdb, which kept only in-frame beta chains. Each entry merges the rows of one CDR3 protein and shows their most common DNA and genes. TCRdb's processing, not the study's, gives the V and J calls here. The sample table shows roughly 520,000 distinct CDR3 sequences, and about a fifth are seen once. The ten largest clones represent approximately 16% of the sample.

What the work shows at the level of the full study, not this receptor alone: Compared with the primary T-cell response, the secondary T-cell response was weaker but faster, peaking on day 5 rather than day 15. A small share of clonotypes occurred in both CD4 and CD8 compartments, likely arising from convergent recombination. Most clones expanded after primary vaccination were re-detected after the booster (just under 97% of CD4 and 80% to 90% of CD8), suggesting broad memory maintenance. Because only a couple of donors were included in the study, the extent to which the findings can be generalized is limited. Because abundant contaminating clonotypes from the bulk population could be contained in FACS-sorted repertoires, computational filtering was required.

This chain joins TRBV2 to TRBJ2-7, with no confident D gene call. This receptor was identified in a man younger than 30 who received the YFV17D yellow fever vaccine. The specimen was PBMCs, collected more than 20 days after the first yellow fever vaccination. The CDR3 protein: CASSSLTFSYEQYF. The nucleotide sequence is TGTGCCAGTTCCTCCCTGACATTCTCCTACGAGCAGTACTTC. The entire variable domain, with the stretches around the CDR3 drawn from the reference TRBV2 and TRBJ2-7 proteins, is EPEVTQTPSHQVTQMGQEVILRCVPISNHLYFYWYRQILGQKVEFLVSFYNNEISEKSEIFDDQFSVERPDGSNFTLKIRSTKLEDSAMYFCASSSLTFSYEQYFGPGTRLTVT.